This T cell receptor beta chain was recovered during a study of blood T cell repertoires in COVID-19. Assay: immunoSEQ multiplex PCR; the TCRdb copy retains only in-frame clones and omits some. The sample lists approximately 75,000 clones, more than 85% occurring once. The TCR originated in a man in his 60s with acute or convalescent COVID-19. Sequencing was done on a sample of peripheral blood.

CDR3 amino acids: CASSSGQGNIQYF. CDR3 bases: TGTGCCAGCAGCTCGGGACAGGGAAACATTCAGTACTTC. V gene TRBV5-4 combines with J gene TRBJ2-4; 9 nucleotides match TRBD1. CDR3 length equals 13 residues. The germline V gene has CDR1 SGHNT and CDR2 YYREEE (reference sequence). V lost 3 bases, J lost 6 bases, and 1 base stayed unmatched.